This record concerns one TCR beta chain sequence. Its antigen is currently unknown. This specimen comes from a study of cytotoxic CD8 clonotypes in ibrutinib-treated CLL. Study results and limitations: The study found baseline clonality above age-matched healthy donors, tracking circulating CD8+ T-cell counts.

The germline V gene has CDR1 SGHNT and CDR2 YYREEE (reference sequence). Trimming cost V 4 bases and J 1 base, with 15 bases left between them. The CDR3 is made up of 15 amino acids. Repertoires were generated with immunoSEQ multiplex PCR, while TCRdb's copy carries only in-frame clones and drops some. The data show approximately 130,000 clones, around 80% seen once. V is TRBV5-4 and J is TRBJ2-7; tentatively, D is TRBD1 (6 bases). The input for sequencing was PBMCs, taken after 24 months of ibrutinib treatment. The clonotype was recovered from a human donor with chronic lymphocytic leukemia. This CDR3 reads CASSTGTLSSYEQYF. The CDR3 DNA sequence: TGTGCCAGCAGCACTGGGACACTGAGTTCCTACGAGCAGTACTTC. Looking up the rest from reference TRBV5-4 and TRBJ2-7 gives the full variable domain: ETGVTQSPTHLIKTRGQQVTLRCSSQSGHNTVSWYQQALGQGPQFIFQYYREEENGRGNFPPRFSGLQFPNYSSELNVNALELDDSALYLCASSTGTLSSYEQYFGPGTRLTVT.